This T cell receptor (beta chain) came from a study of blood T cell repertoires in COVID-19. The overall study: From the United States, Italy and Spain came samples of acute and convalescent COVID-19. T cells, B-cell-depleted T cells, or PBMCs supplied cDNA or gDNA.

This clone was seen once. In assigning cohorts, the study relied on participant-reported clinical history. In the authors' workflow: Reference gene primer amplification in the assay estimated nucleated cell counts. Some clones are missing from TCRdb's copy, which holds only in-frame ones; the method was immunoSEQ multiplex PCR. V and J calls and clone size follow that table, whereas D and trimming were derived from the DNA. The data show 200,000 to 300,000 clones, under 90% seen once. Sequencing input: PBMCs or T cells enriched from blood (not recorded which). The source is a woman younger than 45 with acute COVID-19.

The CDR3 region has the DNA TGTGCCAGCAGCTTGGTGGGAGCGGGGGTGGTAGATACGCAGTATTTT. This gives the protein CASSLVGAGVVDTQYF. The chain recombines TRBV5-6 with TRBJ2-3, with 8 bases matching TRBD2. The CDR3 length is 16 residues. Unmatched junction bases numbered 8, after V lost 0 bases and J lost 5 bases. CDR1 is SGHDT, CDR2 YYEEEE, per germline.